This TCR beta chain is drawn from a study of shared clonotypes between healthy human individuals. Study-wide points: Blood was the sole source, and tissue repertoires probably differ.

Only in-frame clones appear in the TCRdb table, and some are missing; sequencing was by immunoSEQ multiplex PCR. The data hold 950,000 to 1,300,000 clones, with more than 60% observed a single time. The V end was cut by 6 bases, the J end by 0 bases, with 15 bases between. There are 16 residues in the CDR3. In germline, CDR1 is MNHNY, CDR2 SVGAGI (reference sequence). A word on this clone: Its antigen remains unidentified.

Healthy adults negative for HIV, lacking recent acute infections or vaccinations, served as donors. The study separated CD4+ cells into CD45RA+ naive and CD45RA-negative memory subsets. Input material: memory CD4+ T cells sorted from blood. Subset specified: CD45RA-negative fraction. The V and J genes are TRBV6-6 and TRBJ1-3; D is possibly TRBD1 (5 bases). The source of this sequence is a man between 18 and 29 years old in good health. CDR3 loop: CASSLSGTSSGNTIYF. DNA for the CDR3: TGTGCCAGCAGCCTCTCCGGGACTAGCTCTGGAAACACCATATATTTT.